What follows are 4 T cell receptor beta chains derived from one specimen sequenced in a study of OX40 agonist ivuxolimab in advanced cancers. Clones were sequenced by immunoSEQ multiplex PCR, and TCRdb holds only the in-frame ones, with some missing. The sample holds around 30,000 clones, around nine tenths seen once. Sequenced material: CD4+ or CD8+ T cells sorted from blood, taken in a trial of the OX40 agonist ivuxolimab. The source of these receptors is an adult with an advanced solid tumor such as melanoma, head and neck, liver or kidney cancer.

This clone has a handful of counts. One junction end disagrees with the germline gene, perhaps due to a read error. This chain joins TRBV5-5 and TRBJ2-1; D is unresolved. This CDR3 has 13 amino acids. Germline CDR1 is SGHKS and CDR2 is YYEKEE (reference sequence). CDR3 protein: CASSQDFYNEQFF. The CDR3 DNA reads TGCGCCAGCAGCCAAGACTTCTACAATGAGCAGTTCTTC. The whole variable domain, remainder taken from reference TRBV5-5 and TRBJ2-1, is DAGVTQSPTHLIKTRGQQVTLRCSPISGHKSVSWYQQVLGQGPQFIFQYYEKEERGRGNFPDRFSARQFPNYSSELNVNALLLGDSALYLCASSQDFYNEQFFGPGTRLTVL.

V gene TRBV11-3 combines with J gene TRBJ2-1; TRBD1 might be the D (6 bases). The V end was cut by 3 bases, the J end by 5 bases, with 14 bases between. The CDR3 covers 15 residues. Per the germline V gene, CDR1 is SGHNT and CDR2 is YENEEA. The DNA of the CDR3 is TGTGCCAGCAGCTTGGTCCGGGACACAGACAATGAGCAGTTCTTC. Protein product: CASSLVRDTDNEQFF.

The V gene is TRBV6-6, the J gene TRBJ2-1; TRBD1 matches 7 bases. V lost 4 bases and J lost 3; bases outside the gene matches: 3. Germline assignment: CDR1 MNHNY and CDR2 SVGAGI (reference sequence). The CDR3 is 14 residues long. The CDR3, as DNA: TGTGCCAGCAGTTGGGGACAGTTCTACAATGAGCAGTTCTTC. The encoded protein is CASSWGQFYNEQFF.

This chain uses TRBV5-6 with TRBJ1-2, with D perhaps TRBD1 (6 bases). Trimming took off 4 bases at V and 3 bases at J, with 16 bases between the two ends. The CDR3 runs 15 residues. The V gene's germline CDR1 is SGHDT and CDR2 YYEEEE. The CDR3 DNA sequence: TGTGCCAGCAGCCTTTACAGGGCCGGGGACTATGGCTACACCTTC. This codes for CASSLYRAGDYGYTF.